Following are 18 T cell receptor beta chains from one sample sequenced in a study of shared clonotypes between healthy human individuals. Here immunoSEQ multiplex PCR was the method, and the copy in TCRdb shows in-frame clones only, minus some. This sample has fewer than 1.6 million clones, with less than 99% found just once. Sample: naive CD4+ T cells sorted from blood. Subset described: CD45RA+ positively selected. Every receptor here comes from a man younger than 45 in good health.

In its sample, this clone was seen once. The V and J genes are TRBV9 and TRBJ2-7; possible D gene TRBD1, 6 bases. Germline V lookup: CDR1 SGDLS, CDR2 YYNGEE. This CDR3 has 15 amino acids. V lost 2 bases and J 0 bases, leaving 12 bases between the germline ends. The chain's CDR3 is CASSVGQSPSYEQYF. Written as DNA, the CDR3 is TGTGCCAGCAGCGTCGGACAGTCCCCCTCCTACGAGCAGTACTTC.

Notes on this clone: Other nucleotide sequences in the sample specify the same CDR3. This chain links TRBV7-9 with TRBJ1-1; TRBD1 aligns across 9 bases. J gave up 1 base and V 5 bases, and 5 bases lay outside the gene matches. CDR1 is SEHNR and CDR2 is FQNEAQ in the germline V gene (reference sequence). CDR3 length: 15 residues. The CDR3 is CASSPPGQGNTEAFF. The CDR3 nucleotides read TGTGCCAGCAGCCCCCCGGGACAGGGGAACACTGAAGCTTTCTTT.

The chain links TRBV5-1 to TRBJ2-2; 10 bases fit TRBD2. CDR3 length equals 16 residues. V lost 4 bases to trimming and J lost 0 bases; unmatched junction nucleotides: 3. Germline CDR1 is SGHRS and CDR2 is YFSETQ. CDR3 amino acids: CASSLTSGANTGELFF. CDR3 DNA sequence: TGCGCCAGCAGCCTAACTAGCGGGGCGAACACCGGGGAGCTGTTTTTT.

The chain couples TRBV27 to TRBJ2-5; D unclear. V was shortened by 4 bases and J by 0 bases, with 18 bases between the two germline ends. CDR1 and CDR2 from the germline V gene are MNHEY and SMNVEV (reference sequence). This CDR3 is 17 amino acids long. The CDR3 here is CASSWPLKSQYQETQYF. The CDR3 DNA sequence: TGTGCCAGCAGTTGGCCCCTGAAGAGCCAGTACCAAGAGACCCAGTACTTC.

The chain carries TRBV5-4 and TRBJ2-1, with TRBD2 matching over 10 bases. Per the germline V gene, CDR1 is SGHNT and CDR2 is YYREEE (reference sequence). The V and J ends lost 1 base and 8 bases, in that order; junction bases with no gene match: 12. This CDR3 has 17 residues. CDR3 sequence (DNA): TGTGCCAGCAGCTTGCGGACTAGCGGACCCCCGGTGGATGAGCAGTTCTTC. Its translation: CASSLRTSGPPVDEQFF.

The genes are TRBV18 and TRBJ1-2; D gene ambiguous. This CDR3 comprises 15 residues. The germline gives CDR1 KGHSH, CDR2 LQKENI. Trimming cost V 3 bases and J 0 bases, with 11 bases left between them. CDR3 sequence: CASSPGRLTNYGYTF. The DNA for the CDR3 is TGTGCCAGCTCACCGGGTCGACTGACTAACTATGGCTACACCTTC.

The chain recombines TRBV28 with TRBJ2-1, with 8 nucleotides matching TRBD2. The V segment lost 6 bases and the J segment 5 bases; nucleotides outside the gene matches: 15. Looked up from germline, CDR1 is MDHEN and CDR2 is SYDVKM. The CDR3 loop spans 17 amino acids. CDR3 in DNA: TGTGCCAGCAGCCCGACGAGGGTAGCGGGGCAACACAATGAGCAGTTCTTC. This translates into CASSPTRVAGQHNEQFF. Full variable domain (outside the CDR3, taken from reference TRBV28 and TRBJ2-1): DVKVTQSSRYLVKRTGEKVFLECVQDMDHENMFWYRQDPGLGLRLIYFSYDVKMKEKGDIPEGYSVSREKKERFSLILESASTNQTSMYLCASSPTRVAGQHNEQFFGPGTRLTVL.

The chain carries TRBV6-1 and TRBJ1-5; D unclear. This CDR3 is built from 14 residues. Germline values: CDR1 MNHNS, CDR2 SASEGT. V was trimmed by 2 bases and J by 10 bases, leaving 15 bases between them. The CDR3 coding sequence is TGTGCCAGCAGTGAATTAAGATCCGCGGGTCCCCAGCATTTT. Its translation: CASSELRSAGPQHF.

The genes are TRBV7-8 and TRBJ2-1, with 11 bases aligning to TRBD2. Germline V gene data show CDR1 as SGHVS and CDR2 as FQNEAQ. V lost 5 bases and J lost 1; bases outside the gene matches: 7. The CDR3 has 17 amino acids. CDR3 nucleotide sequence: TGTGCCAGCAGCCCTGAGATAGCGGGAGGGTCCTACAATGAGCAGTTCTTC. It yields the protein CASSPEIAGGSYNEQFF.

The CDR3 region is CASSLTGDAGEKLFF. CDR3 nucleotide sequence: TGTGCCAGCAGCCTGACAGGGGACGCGGGTGAAAAACTGTTTTTT. This chain uses TRBV13 with TRBJ1-4; 8 bases map to TRBD1. CDR1 PRHDT and CDR2 FYEKMQ come from the germline V gene (reference sequence). The CDR3 spans 15 residues. The V and J ends lost 5 bases and 7 bases, in that order; junction bases with no gene match: 9. The full variable domain, in which reference TRBV13 and TRBJ1-4 provide the parts outside the CDR3, is AAGVIQSPRHLIKEKRETATLKCYPIPRHDTVYWYQQGPGQDPQFLISFYEKMQSDKGSIPDRFSAQQFSDYHSELNMSSLELGDSALYFCASSLTGDAGEKLFFGSGTQLSVL.

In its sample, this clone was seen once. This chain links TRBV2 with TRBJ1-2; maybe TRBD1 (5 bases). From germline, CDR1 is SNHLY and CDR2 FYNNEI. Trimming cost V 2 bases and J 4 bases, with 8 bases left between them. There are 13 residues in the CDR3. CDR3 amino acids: CASSERGRYGYTF. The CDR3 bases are TGTGCCAGCAGTGAAAGGGGACGCTATGGCTACACCTTC.

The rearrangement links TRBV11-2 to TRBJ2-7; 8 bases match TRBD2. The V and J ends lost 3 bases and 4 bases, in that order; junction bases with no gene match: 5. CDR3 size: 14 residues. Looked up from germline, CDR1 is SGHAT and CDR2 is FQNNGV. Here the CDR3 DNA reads TGTGCCAGCAGCTTTGCGGGGGGCTCTTACGAGCAGTACTTC. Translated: CASSFAGGSYEQYF.

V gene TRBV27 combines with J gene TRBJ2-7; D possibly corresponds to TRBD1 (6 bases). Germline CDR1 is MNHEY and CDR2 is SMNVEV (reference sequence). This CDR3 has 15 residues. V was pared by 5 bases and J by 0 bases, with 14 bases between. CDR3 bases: TGTGCCAGCAGTCCCCAGGGGAGATTCTCCTACGAGCAGTACTTC. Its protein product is CASSPQGRFSYEQYF.

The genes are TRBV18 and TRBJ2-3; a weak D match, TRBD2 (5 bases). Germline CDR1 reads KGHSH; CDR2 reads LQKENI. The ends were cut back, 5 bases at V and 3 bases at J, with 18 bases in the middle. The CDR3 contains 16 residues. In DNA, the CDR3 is TGTGCCAGCTCATCGGCTTGGAGCGGCGAAACAGATACGCAGTATTTT. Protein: CASSSAWSGETDTQYF.

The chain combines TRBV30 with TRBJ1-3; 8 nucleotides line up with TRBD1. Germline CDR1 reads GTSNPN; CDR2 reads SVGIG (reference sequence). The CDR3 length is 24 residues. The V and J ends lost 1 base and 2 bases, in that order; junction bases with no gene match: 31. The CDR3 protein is CAWSEWVQDRVFFGPRSTGNTIYF. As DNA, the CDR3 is TGTGCCTGGAGTGAGTGGGTCCAGGACAGGGTTTTTTTCGGTCCCCGTTCCACTGGAAACACCATATATTTT.

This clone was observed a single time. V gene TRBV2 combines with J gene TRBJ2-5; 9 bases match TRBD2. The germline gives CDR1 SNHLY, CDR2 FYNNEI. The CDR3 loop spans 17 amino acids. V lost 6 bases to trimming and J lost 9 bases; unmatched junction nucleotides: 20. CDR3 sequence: CASSLNPGLAAREPQYF. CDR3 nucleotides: TGTGCCAGCAGCCTCAATCCGGGACTAGCCGCTCGGGAGCCCCAGTACTTC.

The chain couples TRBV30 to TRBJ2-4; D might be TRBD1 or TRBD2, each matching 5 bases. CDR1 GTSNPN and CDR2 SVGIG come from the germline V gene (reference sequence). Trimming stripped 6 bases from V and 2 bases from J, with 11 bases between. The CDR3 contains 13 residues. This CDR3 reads CACLGRTKNIQYF. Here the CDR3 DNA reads TGTGCCTGCCTGGGACGGACCAAAAACATTCAGTACTTC.

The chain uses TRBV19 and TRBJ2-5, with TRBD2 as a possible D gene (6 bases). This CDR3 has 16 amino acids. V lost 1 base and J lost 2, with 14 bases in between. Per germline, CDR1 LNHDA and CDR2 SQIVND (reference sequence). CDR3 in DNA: TGTGCCAGTAGTATAGCTGGAGGGCAGGGACAAGAGACCCAGTACTTC. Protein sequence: CASSIAGGQGQETQYF.